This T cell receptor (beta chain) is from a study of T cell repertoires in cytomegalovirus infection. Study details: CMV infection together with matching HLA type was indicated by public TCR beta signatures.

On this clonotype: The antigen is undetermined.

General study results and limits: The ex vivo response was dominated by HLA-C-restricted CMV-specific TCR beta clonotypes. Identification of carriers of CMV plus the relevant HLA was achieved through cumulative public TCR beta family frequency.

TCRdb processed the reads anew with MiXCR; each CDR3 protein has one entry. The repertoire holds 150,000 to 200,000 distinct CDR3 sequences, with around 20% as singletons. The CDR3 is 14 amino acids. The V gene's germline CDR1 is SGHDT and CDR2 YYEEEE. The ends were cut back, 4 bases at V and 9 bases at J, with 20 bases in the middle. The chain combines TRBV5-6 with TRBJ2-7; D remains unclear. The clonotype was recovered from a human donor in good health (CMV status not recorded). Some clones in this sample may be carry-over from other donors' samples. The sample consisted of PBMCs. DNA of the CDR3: TGTGCCAGCAGCCTAAACGTTTTGGATGGCGGGCAGTACTTC. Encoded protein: CASSLNVLDGGQYF.